This is a list of T cell receptor beta chains from one sample in a study of blood T cell repertoires in COVID-19. Sequencing was performed with immunoSEQ multiplex PCR; in TCRdb, only in-frame clones are kept and a portion is missing. The table has more than 95,000 clones, about 83% seen once. The sample was peripheral blood. Receptors were obtained from a human donor in a cohort sampled during active COVID-19. Each CDR3 is given without its conserved first and last residue. Fields, in order: V gene, J gene, clone size, CDR3 protein. Rows may omit the clone size; those that give it use once, few, many or a size class.

TRBV10-3	TRBJ2-2	-	AMQNPDLAGETGTGELF
TRBV18	TRBJ2-4	-	ASSNAGTGGINQY
TRBV5-4	TRBJ1-2	-	ASSLTVSAYGYT
TRBV9	TRBJ1-5	-	ASSVDNDQPQH
TRBV19	TRBJ2-1	-	ASSIVRDHNEQF
TRBV5-4	TRBJ2-2	-	ASSRQTGELF
TRBV15	TRBJ2-4	-	ATSPRAGQWGTVVAKNIQY
TRBV7-8	TRBJ2-1	once	ASSLAPGQGFEQF
TRBV19	TRBJ2-7	-	ASSIDPGLNYYEQY
TRBV18	TRBJ2-7	once	ASSQNVGQGFRLYEQY
TRBV5-1	TRBJ1-2	-	ASSARLGTGSGYT
TRBV27	TRBJ1-1	-	ASSLRPDTEAF
TRBV19	TRBJ2-2	-	ASRRRLAGGVRTGELF
TRBV6-5	TRBJ1-3	few	ASSYSTGAGNTIY
TRBV7-8	TRBJ1-3	-	ASSFIRDPGNTIY
TRBV6-6	TRBJ2-2	-	ASTDLSGELF
TRBV7-2	TRBJ2-1	once	ASSLAKTSGRGNEQF
TRBV27	TRBJ1-2	-	ASRMTGYNYGYT
TRBV7-3	TRBJ1-2	-	ASSLNQNYGYT
TRBV6-5	TRBJ2-3	-	ASSYTRTDTQY
TRBV5-1	TRBJ2-7	-	ASSLEPQGVSYEQY
TRBV9	TRBJ2-1	-	ASSVHSGSESVLAQF
TRBV3-1/TRBV3-2	TRBJ1-2	-	ASSQGQGGYGYT
TRBV5-1	TRBJ2-7	-	ASSLSGTSRLYEQY
TRBV11-2	TRBJ1-2	-	ASSPGQSPNYGYT
TRBV2	TRBJ1-1	few	ASTDGQNTEAF
TRBV11-1	TRBJ2-1	-	ASSTYTSNEQF
TRBV4-1	TRBJ1-1	-	ASSVTGTASPPTF
TRBV19	TRBJ1-1	few	ASIAPPRGARNTEAF
TRBV5-6	TRBJ2-5	-	ASSLGVREQETQY
TRBV7-9	TRBJ1-2	few	ASQFSQGSYGYT
TRBV7-9	TRBJ1-5	once	ASSLGDGQGKQPQH
TRBV12-3/TRBV12-4	TRBJ1-2	-	ASSIGTRYGYT
TRBV27	TRBJ1-1	-	ASSTRFIMNTEAF
TRBV30	TRBJ1-1	-	AWSLHRVFDTEAF
TRBV10-2	TRBJ2-1	-	ASSGSGSSYNEQF
TRBV30	TRBJ1-2	-	AWTLLTGDPYGYT
TRBV3-1/TRBV3-2	TRBJ1-1	-	ASSQFRQLNTEAF
TRBV5-6	TRBJ2-1	-	ASRTSGAHNEQF
TRBV5-4	TRBJ2-6	-	ASSLGWGATSGANVLT